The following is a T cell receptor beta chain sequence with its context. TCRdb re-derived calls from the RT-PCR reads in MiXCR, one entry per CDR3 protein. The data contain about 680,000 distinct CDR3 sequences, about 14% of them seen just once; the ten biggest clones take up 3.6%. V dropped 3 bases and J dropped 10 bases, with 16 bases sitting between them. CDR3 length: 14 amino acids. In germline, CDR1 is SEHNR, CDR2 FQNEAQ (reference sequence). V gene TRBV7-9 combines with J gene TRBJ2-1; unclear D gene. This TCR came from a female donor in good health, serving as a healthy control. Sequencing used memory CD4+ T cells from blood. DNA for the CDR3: TGTGCCAGCAGCTTGTTTTTCCCCCTTGGGGAGCAGTTCTTC. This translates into CASSLFFPLGEQFF.